The rows below give T cell receptor beta chains drawn from one sample of a study of glioma-infiltrating T cells after dendritic cell vaccination. Generated by immunoSEQ multiplex PCR, the TCRdb table keeps only in-frame clones and is missing some. The sample consists of about 50,000 clones, roughly 90% of them appearing once. This specimen consisted of blood, obtained after dendritic cell vaccination. The origin of the receptors is a human donor with glioblastoma. The CDR3 runs from the conserved cysteine through the conserved F or W. A D gene is named only where the DNA matches it firmly. Clone size appears in some rows only: once, few, many, or a class for an expanded clone.

DNA: TGTGCCAGCAGTGAAGGGAGGGGGCGCTACAATGAGCAGTTCTTC; CDR3: CASSEGRGRYNEQFF; J: TRBJ2-1; V: TRBV2; D: NA; size: NA
DNA: TGTGCCAGCAGTACCTGGACAGGTGGCTACACCTTC; CDR3: CASSTWTGGYTF; J: TRBJ1-2; V: TRBV28; D: TRBD1; size: NA
DNA: TGTGCCAGCAGCGAAGCTCGGGGGGCCCCTATCGTTTCGTATGGCTACACCTTC; CDR3: CASSEARGAPIVSYGYTF; J: TRBJ1-2; V: TRBV9; D: NA; size: NA
DNA: TGTGCCAGCAGCCAATCCCAAGAACGGGATGAGCAGTTCTTC; CDR3: CASSQSQERDEQFF; J: TRBJ2-1; V: TRBV4-2; D: NA; size: NA
DNA: TGCGCCAGCAGCTTGGTCGCAGGGGACACTGAAGCTTTCTTT; CDR3: CASSLVAGDTEAFF; J: TRBJ1-1; V: TRBV5-1; D: NA; size: NA
DNA: TGTGCCAGCAGCATACGAGACAACCAAGAGACCCAGTACTTC; CDR3: CASSIRDNQETQYF; J: TRBJ2-5; V: TRBV9; D: NA; size: NA
DNA: TGTGCCAGCTCACCACCTAATACAGGGGCTGGGGCCAACGTCCTGACTTTC; CDR3: CASSPPNTGAGANVLTF; J: TRBJ2-6; V: TRBV18; D: TRBD1; size: NA
DNA: TGTGCCAGCTCACCCATAAGACTAGCGGGAGGCGACCATACGCAGTATTTT; CDR3: CASSPIRLAGGDHTQYF; J: TRBJ2-3; V: TRBV18; D: TRBD2; size: NA
DNA: TGTGCCAGCAGCTCAAACAGGGGGCCCGGGGAAAAACTGTTTTTT; CDR3: CASSSNRGPGEKLFF; J: TRBJ1-4; V: TRBV7-2; D: TRBD1; size: NA
DNA: TGTGCCAGCAGCGTAGTAGGGGGGAGGGACTACAATGAGCAGTTCTTC; CDR3: CASSVVGGRDYNEQFF; J: TRBJ2-1; V: TRBV9; D: NA; size: NA
DNA: TGTGCCATCATGACTAGCGGGTTGAATGAGCAGTTCTTC; CDR3: CAIMTSGLNEQFF; J: TRBJ2-1; V: TRBV10-3; D: TRBD2; size: NA
DNA: TGTGCCAGCTCCCCGGGATCAGGAGAGACCCAGTACTTC; CDR3: CASSPGSGETQYF; J: TRBJ2-5; V: TRBV9; D: NA; size: NA
DNA: TGTGCCAGCAGTGGCGTGCAGGCCAGTCAGCCCCAGCATTTT; CDR3: CASSGVQASQPQHF; J: TRBJ1-5; V: TRBV2; D: NA; size: NA
DNA: TGTGCCAGCAGAAACGGGAGAGACAATGAGCAGTTCTTC; CDR3: CASRNGRDNEQFF; J: TRBJ2-1; V: TRBV28; D: NA; size: NA
DNA: TGTGCCAGCAGCTTAGCGCTTGCAGGGGCGAGAGGCTACACCTTC; CDR3: CASSLALAGARGYTF; J: TRBJ1-2; V: TRBV7-2; D: NA; size: NA
DNA: TGTGCCAGCAGCTACCGGTCAGATACGCAGTATTTT; CDR3: CASSYRSDTQYF; J: TRBJ2-3; V: TRBV11-2; D: NA; size: NA
DNA: TGTGCCATCAGGGGAAGGGAGGACTACAATGAGCAGTTCTTC; CDR3: CAIRGREDYNEQFF; J: TRBJ2-1; V: TRBV10-3; D: NA; size: NA
DNA: TGTGCCAGCGCAGCGACTTACCAAGAGACCCAGTACTTC; CDR3: CASAATYQETQYF; J: TRBJ2-5; V: TRBV6-4; D: NA; size: NA
DNA: TGTGCCATCAGTGGGACAGGGAAGGTGGACACTGAAGCTTTCTTT; CDR3: CAISGTGKVDTEAFF; J: TRBJ1-1; V: TRBV10-3; D: TRBD1; size: NA
DNA: TGTGCCACAGGGGAGGGGAGCAATCAGCCCCAGCATTTT; CDR3: CATGEGSNQPQHF; J: TRBJ1-5; V: TRBV10-3; D: NA; size: NA
DNA: TGTGCCGGCAGTGTGACGGACTCTGGCTACGAGCAGTACTTC; CDR3: CAGSVTDSGYEQYF; J: TRBJ2-7; V: TRBV9; D: NA; size: NA
DNA: TGTGCCTGGAGTGTTCCAGCGGGAGGGCCAGATACGCAGTATTTT; CDR3: CAWSVPAGGPDTQYF; J: TRBJ2-3; V: TRBV30; D: TRBD2; size: NA
DNA: TGCAGCGCCACAACCTTTAATCAGCCCCAGCATTTT; CDR3: CSATTFNQPQHF; J: TRBJ1-5; V: TRBV29-1; D: NA; size: NA
DNA: TGTGCCAGCAGTTCCTGGACAGGGAACACCGGGGAGCTGTTTTTT; CDR3: CASSSWTGNTGELFF; J: TRBJ2-2; V: TRBV28; D: TRBD1; size: NA
DNA: TGTGCCAGCAAACGAGCGGGAGTGACGGAGACCCAGTACTTC; CDR3: CASKRAGVTETQYF; J: TRBJ2-5; V: TRBV11-2; D: TRBD2; size: NA
DNA: TGTGCCAGCAGCGTTAGCGGGTACGAGCAGTACTTC; CDR3: CASSVSGYEQYF; J: TRBJ2-7; V: TRBV7-6; D: TRBD2; size: NA
DNA: TGTGCCAGCCAAGTCGGGAGGGCCTCCTACGAGCAGTACTTC; CDR3: CASQVGRASYEQYF; J: TRBJ2-7; V: TRBV7-8; D: TRBD2; size: NA
DNA: TGCGCCAGCAGTCCCGGGACTACCTACGAGCAGTACTTC; CDR3: CASSPGTTYEQYF; J: TRBJ2-7; V: TRBV5-1; D: TRBD2; size: NA
DNA: TGTGCTAGCAGCCGCAGTTACAGGGATGGTGAAAAACTGTTTTTT; CDR3: CASSRSYRDGEKLFF; J: TRBJ1-4; V: TRBV7-7; D: NA; size: NA
DNA: TGTGCCAGTAGTAGAGTACAGGGGTCAACTTTCCCAGATACGCAGTATTTT; CDR3: CASSRVQGSTFPDTQYF; J: TRBJ2-3; V: TRBV19; D: TRBD1; size: NA
DNA: TGTGCCAGCAGTAGTGCAGGACAGGGCTACACCTTC; CDR3: CASSSAGQGYTF; J: TRBJ1-2; V: TRBV2; D: NA; size: NA
DNA: TGTGCCACGACAGGGGGAGCTAACAATGAGCAGTTCTTC; CDR3: CATTGGANNEQFF; J: TRBJ2-1; V: TRBV10-3; D: TRBD1; size: NA
DNA: TGTGCCAGCAGCTTAGCGGGACAGGTCTTGATTCGCTCCTACGAGCAGTACTTC; CDR3: CASSLAGQVLIRSYEQYF; J: TRBJ2-7; V: TRBV7-9; D: TRBD1; size: NA
DNA: TGTGCTAGCAGCTTAGAAGCGGGAGGAACCGGTGAGCAGTTCTTC; CDR3: CASSLEAGGTGEQFF; J: TRBJ2-1; V: TRBV7-7; D: TRBD2; size: NA
DNA: TGTGCCAGCAGCCCCACCCTAGCGGGAGGGTTTGATGAGCAGTTCTTC; CDR3: CASSPTLAGGFDEQFF; J: TRBJ2-1; V: TRBV21-1; D: NA; size: NA
DNA: TGTGCCAGCAGCTTAACAGGGGTTAATTCACCCCTCCACTTT; CDR3: CASSLTGVNSPLHF; J: TRBJ1-6; V: TRBV7-2; D: TRBD1; size: NA
DNA: TGTGCCAGAAGCTTCACCACTAGGTACAATGAGCAGTTCTTC; CDR3: CARSFTTRYNEQFF; J: TRBJ2-1; V: TRBV7-5; D: NA; size: NA
DNA: TGTGCCAGCAGCTTAGCGGGAGGGTCAGATACGCAGTATTTT; CDR3: CASSLAGGSDTQYF; J: TRBJ2-3; V: TRBV13; D: TRBD2; size: NA
DNA: TGTGCCAGCAGTGTGATACAGGGGGCTCATGAAAAACTGTTTTTT; CDR3: CASSVIQGAHEKLFF; J: TRBJ1-4; V: TRBV28; D: TRBD1; size: once
DNA: TGTGCCAGCAGTAGTGGACAGGGCTCTTACTATGGCTACACCTTC; CDR3: CASSSGQGSYYGYTF; J: TRBJ1-2; V: TRBV28; D: TRBD1; size: NA
DNA: TGTGCCAGCAGGTCCCTAGCGGGATTAGACACCGGGGAGCTGTTTTTT; CDR3: CASRSLAGLDTGELFF; J: TRBJ2-2; V: TRBV27; D: TRBD2; size: NA
DNA: TGTGCCAGCTCACCGAATATCCGGGACAGGGGCCGGTCTGGGGCCAACGTCCTGACTTTC; CDR3: CASSPNIRDRGRSGANVLTF; J: TRBJ2-6; V: TRBV18; D: TRBD1; size: NA
DNA: TGTGCCAGCAGACCACCTGACGGGGTCACCGGGGAGCTGTTTTTT; CDR3: CASRPPDGVTGELFF; J: TRBJ2-2; V: TRBV28; D: NA; size: NA
DNA: TGTGCCAGCAGTGACGGGACTAGCGGGACTGGCGAGCAGTACTTC; CDR3: CASSDGTSGTGEQYF; J: TRBJ2-7; V: TRBV27; D: TRBD2; size: NA
DNA: TGTGCCAGCAGCGCGTGGACAGGGACCAGTTATGGCTACACCTTC; CDR3: CASSAWTGTSYGYTF; J: TRBJ1-2; V: TRBV9; D: TRBD1; size: NA
DNA: TGTGCCAGCAGTTTACGGGGACAGGGGTCCTATGGCTACACCTTC; CDR3: CASSLRGQGSYGYTF; J: TRBJ1-2; V: TRBV28; D: TRBD1; size: once
DNA: TGTGCCAGCAGCTTGGGGGTGCGGGACTACGAGCAGTACTTC; CDR3: CASSLGVRDYEQYF; J: TRBJ2-7; V: TRBV5-4; D: NA; size: NA
DNA: TGTGCCAGCAGCGGAGCAGGGGGGATGACTGAAGCTTTCTTT; CDR3: CASSGAGGMTEAFF; J: TRBJ1-1; V: TRBV5-6; D: TRBD1; size: few
DNA: TGTGCCAGCTCACCGAGGGGGACAGAACCAGGGAGGGGGGCCAACGTCCTGACTTTC; CDR3: CASSPRGTEPGRGANVLTF; J: TRBJ2-6; V: TRBV18; D: NA; size: NA
DNA: TGTGCCAGCAGCTTGAGCTTACGGGGTGGCGGCTACACCTTC; CDR3: CASSLSLRGGGYTF; J: TRBJ1-2; V: TRBV7-8; D: NA; size: NA
DNA: TGTGCCAGCAGCGATAGCGGGAGGGGGGCAGATACGCAGTATTTT; CDR3: CASSDSGRGADTQYF; J: TRBJ2-3; V: TRBV9; D: TRBD2; size: NA
DNA: TGTGCCAGCAGCTATCAAGGGGCTCCAGGTCCCTATGGCTACACCTTC; CDR3: CASSYQGAPGPYGYTF; J: TRBJ1-2; V: TRBV28; D: NA; size: NA
DNA: TGTGCCAGCAGCACCGACAGGGCGAACACTGAAGCTTTCTTT; CDR3: CASSTDRANTEAFF; J: TRBJ1-1; V: TRBV5-4; D: TRBD1; size: NA